The rows below give T cell receptor beta chains drawn from one sample of a study of blood T cell repertoires in COVID-19. The table came from immunoSEQ multiplex PCR; TCRdb's copy has only in-frame clones and leaves some out. The table records about 120,000 clones, around 87% of them present only once. The sample taken for sequencing was peripheral blood. The receptor source for this set is a woman in her 70s with acute or convalescent COVID-19. The CDR3 runs from the conserved cysteine through the conserved F or W. The order of the fields is D gene, clone size, J gene, V gene, CDR3 protein, CDR3 DNA. A D gene is named only where the DNA matches it firmly. Not all rows give a size; the values are once, few, many and, for expanded clones, a class.

D: NA; size: NA; J: TRBJ2-7; V: TRBV3-1/TRBV3-2; CDR3: CASSRKQGGSYEQYF; DNA: TGTGCCAGCAGCCGTAAACAAGGGGGCTCCTACGAGCAGTACTTC
D: NA; size: NA; J: TRBJ2-4; V: TRBV5-5; CDR3: CASSYEQTKNIQYF; DNA: TGTGCCAGCAGCTACGAGCAAACCAAAAACATTCAGTACTTC
D: NA; size: NA; J: TRBJ2-6; V: TRBV7-9; CDR3: CASSLAGAGLDSGANVLTF; DNA: TGTGCCAGCAGCTTAGCCGGGGCGGGGTTAGACTCTGGGGCCAACGTCCTGACTTTC
D: NA; size: NA; J: TRBJ2-7; V: TRBV12-2; CDR3: CASRSHYEQYF; DNA: TGTGCAAGTCGCTCACACTACGAGCAGTACTTC
D: TRBD1; size: NA; J: TRBJ2-7; V: TRBV6-5; CDR3: CASRTGQGSLGQYF; DNA: TGTGCCAGCAGAACGGGACAGGGCTCCTTAGGGCAGTACTTC
D: NA; size: NA; J: TRBJ2-3; V: TRBV30; CDR3: CAWTPGSWVDTQYF; DNA: TGTGCCTGGACTCCCGGGTCCTGGGTAGATACGCAGTATTTT
D: TRBD1; size: NA; J: TRBJ1-3; V: TRBV27; CDR3: CASSLKGQSEGSGNTIYF; DNA: TGTGCCAGCAGTTTAAAGGGACAGTCCGAAGGGTCTGGAAACACCATATATTTT
D: TRBD1; size: NA; J: TRBJ2-3; V: TRBV10-3; CDR3: CAISEGDRGGDTQYF; DNA: TGTGCCATCAGTGAGGGGGACAGGGGGGGAGATACGCAGTATTTT
D: NA; size: NA; J: TRBJ1-2; V: TRBV14; CDR3: CASSQGGNGVMVGYTF; DNA: TGTGCCAGCAGCCAAGGCGGTAACGGAGTAATGGTTGGCTACACCTTC
D: NA; size: NA; J: TRBJ1-6; V: TRBV18; CDR3: CASSPDDSLGTPLHF; DNA: TGTGCCAGCTCACCCGATGACAGTCTTGGGACACCCCTCCACTTT
D: TRBD1; size: NA; J: TRBJ1-1; V: TRBV6-6; CDR3: CASNQGAYTEAFF; DNA: TGTGCCAGCAACCAGGGGGCTTACACTGAAGCTTTCTTT
D: TRBD1; size: once; J: TRBJ1-2; V: TRBV11-3; CDR3: CASSFRDRDKVVYGYTF; DNA: TGTGCCAGCAGCTTCCGGGACAGGGATAAGGTAGTCTATGGCTACACCTTC
D: TRBD1; size: NA; J: TRBJ1-2; V: TRBV6-1; CDR3: CASSERDREMSYTF; DNA: TGTGCCAGCAGTGAAAGGGACAGGGAAATGAGCTACACCTTC
D: NA; size: NA; J: TRBJ1-3; V: TRBV28; CDR3: CASNTPGGRGSSGNTIYF; DNA: TGTGCCAGCAACACCCCGGGGGGCCGGGGCAGCTCTGGAAACACCATATATTTT
D: TRBD1; size: NA; J: TRBJ1-3; V: TRBV5-1; CDR3: CASSLTGTEGNTIYF; DNA: TGCGCCAGCAGCTTGACAGGGACAGAGGGAAACACCATATATTTT